This T cell receptor (beta chain) was profiled in a study of T cell repertoires in cytomegalovirus infection. One entry per CDR3 protein, called by TCRdb with MiXCR from the reads. The sample carries about 830,000 distinct CDR3 sequences, over 25% recorded once. Of note for this clonotype: Its antigen remains unidentified.

The sequence derives from a human donor in good health (CMV status not recorded). Some clones in this sample may be carry-over from other donors' samples. The specimen was cultured CD8+ T cells from PBMCs, collected from culture after CMV antigen stimulation.

The CDR3 sequence: CASSVGQYSNQPQHF. The DNA of the CDR3 is TGTGCCAGCAGCGTCGGACAATATAGCAATCAGCCCCAGCATTTT. The chain has TRBV9 and TRBJ1-5; D is possibly TRBD1 (5 bases). Trimming took 2 bases from V and 0 from J, leaving 9 bases between them. The germline CDR1 and CDR2 sequences are SGDLS and YYNGEE. The CDR3 is 15 amino acids.